This T cell receptor beta chain was sequenced in a study of blood T cell repertoires in COVID-19. Study as a whole: There were acute and convalescent COVID-19 samples, and they came from the United States, Italy and Spain. Sample material is recorded as cDNA or gDNA derived from T cells, B-cell-depleted T cells, or PBMCs.

In the original processing: Nucleated cell counts were estimated from reference gene primer amplification. Here immunoSEQ multiplex PCR was the method, and the copy in TCRdb shows in-frame clones only, minus some. The D gene and trimming were derived from the DNA, and the V and J assignments and clone size from that table. The profile covers 70,000 or so clones, with roughly 85% appearing a single time and around 20% taken by the ten largest. The CDR3 totals 17 residues. V trimming: 1 base; J trimming: 3 bases; junction bases outside the gene matches: 7. CDR1 is SNHLY and CDR2 is FYNNEI in the germline V gene.

This receptor was obtained from a woman aged 80 or older with acute or convalescent COVID-19. The source material was peripheral blood. The chain combines TRBV2 with TRBJ1-3, with TRBD1 matching over 9 bases. The CDR3 DNA follows: TGTGCCAGCAGTGAAGGAGGACAGGGGAGAAATGGAAACACCATATATTTT. It specifies CASSEGGQGRNGNTIYF.